Following are 23 T cell receptor beta chains from one sample sequenced in a study of regulatory T cells in long-lasting Graves disease. Sequencing libraries for TCR beta were prepared with iRepertoire HTBI primers and Arm-PCR of CDR3 regions. TCRdb re-analysed the multiplex PCR reads in MiXCR, keeping a single row per CDR3 protein. The top ten clones hold roughly 30% of a sample with some 450,000 distinct CDR3 sequences, 20% to 30% of them seen once. Described time point: persistent/refractory GD, antithyroid drugs over 5 years with positive TRAb. RNA extracted from PBMCs served as the sequencing template. The input for sequencing was peripheral blood mononuclear cells (PBMCs), taken when the disease was refractory, from a patient treated with antithyroid drugs. The source is a female donor with Graves disease.

This clonotype appeared a few times. One end of the junction does not line up with germline, which may come from a read error. The gene calls are TRBV7-3 and TRBJ2-1; TRBD2 matches at 10 bases. Germline CDR1 and CDR2: SGHTA and FQGTGA. This CDR3 contains 15 residues. CDR3 coding DNA: TGTGCCAGCAGCTTAACCAGCGGGAGGGCCAATGGGCAGTTCTTC. This sequence encodes CASSLTSGRANGQFF.

The chain joins TRBV19 to TRBJ1-1; the D is unclear. The germline gives CDR1 LNHDA, CDR2 SQIVND (reference sequence). The CDR3 loop spans 13 amino acids. The ends were cut back, 6 bases at V and 4 bases at J, with 12 bases in the middle. The CDR3 region has the DNA TGTGCCAGTAGCAGAGGACGGGCCACTGAAGCTTTCTTT. Protein: CASSRGRATEAFF.

V gene TRBV20-1 combines with J gene TRBJ2-5; D possibly corresponds to TRBD2 (6 bases). The CDR3 contains 14 residues. CDR1 and CDR2 (germline): DFQATT, SNEGSKA (reference sequence). V was trimmed by 5 bases and J by 1 base, leaving 14 bases between them. The chain's CDR3 is CSASRTIRQETQYF. The DNA for the CDR3 is TGCAGTGCTTCCCGGACTATACGCCAAGAGACCCAGTACTTC.

There are many counts of this clonotype. V is TRBV7-2 and J is TRBJ2-5, with TRBD2 matching 7 bases. Germline V gene lookup returns CDR1 SGHTA and CDR2 FQGNSA. The CDR3 is made up of 14 amino acids. J gave up 5 bases and V 5 bases, and 8 bases lay outside the gene matches. The CDR3 bases are TGTGCCAGCAGCACTTATAGAGCGGGGGAGACCCAGTACTTC. This encodes CASSTYRAGETQYF.

V usage is TRBV7-3 and J usage is TRBJ1-1; the D gene is possibly TRBD1 (5 bases). In germline, CDR1 is SGHTA, CDR2 FQGTGA. V lost 5 bases to trimming and J lost 3 bases, with 16 bases between them. The CDR3 consists of 15 residues. The chain's CDR3 is CASSPDWGSHTEAFF. The CDR3 region has the DNA TGTGCCAGCAGCCCGGATTGGGGGTCCCACACTGAAGCTTTCTTT.

Written as DNA, the CDR3 is TGTGCCAGCAGTAACGCACTCCCGGGACAGGGTGAAATGAACACTGAAGCTTTCTTT. This encodes CASSNALPGQGEMNTEAFF. The genes are TRBV28 and TRBJ1-1; TRBD1 agrees at 9 bases. With 5 bases clipped from V and 0 bases from J, the junction kept 16 bases outside the gene matches. CDR3 length: 19 residues. Looked up from germline, CDR1 is MDHEN and CDR2 is SYDVKM.

This clonotype came up many times. The chain combines TRBV2 with TRBJ1-2, with D hard to call. The CDR3 loop spans 13 amino acids. V was cut by 4 bases and J by 0 bases, with 6 bases left in between. Germline assignment: CDR1 SNHLY and CDR2 FYNNEI. CDR3 in amino acids: CASSGTPNYGYTF. As DNA, the CDR3 is TGTGCCAGCAGTGGCACACCTAACTATGGCTACACCTTC.

This clonotype has more than one count but fewer than ten. The V and J genes are TRBV5-1 and TRBJ1-2; 12 positions match TRBD1. CDR1 and CDR2 (germline): SGHRS, YFSETQ. The CDR3 has 14 amino acids. V lost 4 bases, J lost 8 bases, and 6 bases stayed unmatched. In DNA, the CDR3 is TGCGCCAGCAGCCCGGGACAGGGGGCTGGAGGCTACACCTTC. Amino acids: CASSPGQGAGGYTF.

The V gene is TRBV24-1, the J gene TRBJ2-2; 7 nucleotides line up with TRBD2. J lost 2 bases, V lost 2 bases, and 4 bases had no gene match. Germline V CDR1 and CDR2: KGHDR, SFDVKD. CDR3 size: 16 residues. CDR3 sequence reads: CATSDWGGANTGELFF. The CDR3 nucleotides are TGTGCCACCAGTGATTGGGGAGGGGCTAACACCGGGGAGCTGTTTTTT.

In its sample, this clonotype was seen many times. The chain combines TRBV2 with TRBJ1-4; 10 bases are shared with TRBD1. The germline V gene encodes CDR1 SNHLY and CDR2 FYNNEI. The CDR3 is 17 amino acids. The V gene end was trimmed by 4 bases and the J gene end by 7 bases; junction bases not matched to a gene: 12. The CDR3 bases are TGTGCCAGCAGTGGTCCCGGGACAGGGGCCAGGGGTGAAAAACTGTTTTTT. It codes for CASSGPGTGARGEKLFF.

This clonotype was counted between two and nine times. This chain connects TRBV20-1 to TRBJ1-5; 7 bases line up with TRBD1. Looked up from germline, CDR1 is DFQATT and CDR2 is SNEGSKA (reference sequence). The V segment lost 3 bases and the J segment 7 bases; nucleotides outside the gene matches: 9. The CDR3 is 14 residues long. CDR3 DNA sequence: TGCAGTGCTAGGGGAGGGGGCGCCGGCCAGCCCCAGCATTTT. Translation gives CSARGGGAGQPQHF.

This clonotype was counted many times. The genes are TRBV11-2 and TRBJ1-2; D remains ambiguous. Germline values: CDR1 SGHAT, CDR2 FQNNGV. This CDR3 spans 20 amino acids. The V gene lost 1 base and the J gene lost 10 bases, with 34 bases spanning the gap. The CDR3 sequence: CASSLGLYLSDGSSPSDYTF. The DNA for the CDR3 is TGTGCCAGCAGCTTAGGGTTATACTTATCTGACGGTAGTTCTCCATCGGACTACACCTTC. The full variable domain, in which reference TRBV11-2 and TRBJ1-2 provide the parts outside the CDR3, is EAGVAQSPRYKIIEKRQSVAFWCNPISGHATLYWYQQILGQGPKLLIQFQNNGVVDDSQLPKDRFSAERLKGVDSTLKIQPAKLEDSAVYLCASSLGLYLSDGSSPSDYTFGSGTRLTVV.

The sample holds many counts of this clonotype. The V and J genes are TRBV7-2 and TRBJ2-5; D may be TRBD1 (5 bases). Germline CDR1 reads SGHTA; CDR2 reads FQGNSA. CDR3 length: 13 amino acids. V was pared by 3 bases and J by 5 bases, with 10 bases between. The CDR3: CASSFWTTETQYF. The CDR3 bases are TGTGCCAGCAGCTTCTGGACAACGGAGACCCAGTACTTC.

The sample holds a few counts of this clonotype. The chain employs TRBV7-6 and TRBJ2-2, with D perhaps TRBD1 (5 bases). CDR1 and CDR2 (germline): SGHVS, FNYEAQ. This CDR3 spans 13 amino acids. The V end lost 5 bases, the J end lost 5 bases, and 9 bases lay between the germline ends. The CDR3 DNA reads as TGTGCCAGCAGCGCACAGGAGACCGGGGAGCTGTTTTTT. This sequence encodes CASSAQETGELFF.

On this clonotype: One end of the junction fails to match germline, which may point to a read error. This chain links TRBV4-1 with TRBJ2-7; unclear D gene. The CDR3 spans 14 residues. Per the germline V gene, CDR1 is MGHRA and CDR2 is YSYEKL. CDR3 in amino acids: CASSQDPVGNEQYF. As DNA, the CDR3 is TGTGCCAGCAGCCAAGATCCTGTAGGGAACGAGCAGTACTTC.

This chain uses TRBV5-5 with TRBJ1-2; no firm D call. The length of the CDR3 is 15 residues. V was trimmed by 6 bases and J by 6 bases, leaving 21 bases between them. CDR1 SGHKS and CDR2 YYEKEE come from the germline V gene (reference sequence). As DNA, the CDR3 is TGTGCCAGCATCCTGAACCCGATCTACGGCCATGGCTACACCTTC. This sequence encodes CASILNPIYGHGYTF.

V is TRBV10-3 and J is TRBJ1-5, with 7 bases identical to TRBD1. Germline V gives CDR1 ENHRY, CDR2 SYGVKD. V was pared by 8 bases and J by 6 bases, with 10 bases of the junction left unmatched. The CDR3 totals 14 residues. This CDR3 reads CAILLGQSPQPQHF. As DNA, the CDR3 is TGTGCCATCCTCCTGGGACAGTCCCCTCAGCCCCAGCATTTT.

This clonotype was counted between two and nine times. The chain employs TRBV7-9 and TRBJ2-7; 7 bases fit TRBD1. This CDR3 spans 16 amino acids. Germline V lookup: CDR1 SEHNR, CDR2 FQNEAQ (reference sequence). V trimming: 1 base; J trimming: 3 bases; junction bases outside the gene matches: 9. CDR3 region: CASSLGYRGRIYEQYF. CDR3 sequence (DNA): TGTGCCAGCAGCTTAGGATACAGGGGCAGGATCTACGAGCAGTACTTC.

This rearrangement joins TRBV6-2 or TRBV6-3 to TRBJ2-5, with a weak D call TRBD2 (6 bases). The V and J ends lost 0 bases and 4 bases respectively, with 12 bases between them. The germline V gene encodes CDR1 MNHEY and CDR2 SVGEGT. This CDR3 has 15 residues. CDR3 bases: TGTGCCAGCAGTTACTCACCCGGGAGCCCAGAGACCCAGTACTTC. Amino acids: CASSYSPGSPETQYF.

On this clonotype itself: Just one base apart from a much larger clone, this may be a read error. The chain is built from TRBV28 and TRBJ1-1; D might be TRBD1 (6 bases). V lost 8 bases, J lost 6 bases, and 19 bases lay in between. The germline gives CDR1 MDHEN, CDR2 SYDVKM. The CDR3 covers 14 residues. CDR3 DNA sequence: TGTGCCAGCGGTTATGTACAGGGTAACGCTGAAGCTTTCTTT. Translating gives CASGYVQGNAEAFF.

The chain carries TRBV7-2 and TRBJ2-7; TRBD1 aligns across 7 bases. The CDR3 is made up of 16 amino acids. Losses at the gene ends were 4 bases for V and 3 bases for J; bases not matched to a gene: 12. Germline CDR1 SGHTA, CDR2 FQGNSA. Here the CDR3 reads CASSSSSGTVNYEQYF. The CDR3, as DNA: TGTGCCAGCAGCTCTTCATCCGGGACAGTGAACTACGAGCAGTACTTC.

This clonotype was seen many times. The V gene is TRBV28, the J gene TRBJ1-4; no definite D call. In germline, CDR1 is MDHEN, CDR2 SYDVKM. The CDR3 contains 16 residues. V lost 4 bases and J lost 6, with 18 bases in between. In DNA, the CDR3 is TGTGCCAGCAGTTCAACTCGGACGGGGAGAGATGAAAAACTGTTTTTT. It translates to CASSSTRTGRDEKLFF.

The gene calls are TRBV5-1 and TRBJ1-4; 7 bases map to TRBD1. V lost 4 bases and J lost 8; bases outside the gene matches: 11. This CDR3 comprises 15 residues. Germline V CDR1 and CDR2: SGHRS, YFSETQ. The CDR3: CASSPFPRQGEKLFF. CDR3 DNA sequence: TGCGCCAGCAGCCCCTTCCCCCGACAGGGAGAAAAACTGTTTTTT.